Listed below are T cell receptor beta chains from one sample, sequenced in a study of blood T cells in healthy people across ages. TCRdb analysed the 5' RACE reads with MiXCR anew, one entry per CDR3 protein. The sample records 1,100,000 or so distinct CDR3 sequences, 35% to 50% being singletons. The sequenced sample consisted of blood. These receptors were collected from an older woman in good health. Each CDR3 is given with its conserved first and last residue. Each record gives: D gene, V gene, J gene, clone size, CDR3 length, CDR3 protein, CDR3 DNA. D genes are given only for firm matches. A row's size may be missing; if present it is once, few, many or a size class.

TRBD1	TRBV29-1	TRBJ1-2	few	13	CSVEGQEAYGYTF	TGCAGCGTTGAGGGACAGGAGGCCTATGGCTACACCTTC
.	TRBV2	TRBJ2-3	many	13	CASNDGDTDTQYF	TGTGCCAGTAATGACGGGGACACGGATACGCAGTATTTT
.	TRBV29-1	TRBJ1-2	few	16	CSVEYKSGGLGYGYTF	TGCAGCGTTGAGTATAAATCGGGGGGCTTGGGGTATGGCTACACCTTC
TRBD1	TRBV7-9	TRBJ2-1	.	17	CASSPPVGQGDYNEQFF	TGTGCCAGCAGCCCACCTGTGGGGCAGGGGGACTACAATGAGCAGTTCTTC
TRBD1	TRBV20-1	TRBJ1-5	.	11	CSAQGDQPQHF	TGCAGTGCTCAGGGGGATCAGCCCCAGCATTTT
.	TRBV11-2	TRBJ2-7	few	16	CASSSLSGGSSYEQYF	TGTGCCAGCAGCTCCCTCAGTGGGGGTAGCTCCTACGAGCAGTACTTC
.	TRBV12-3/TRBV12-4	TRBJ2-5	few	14	CASTQCQGLETQYF	TGTGCCAGCACCCAATGTCAGGGGCTAGAGACCCAGTACTTC
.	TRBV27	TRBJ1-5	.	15	CASSPSPGIWQPQHF	TGTGCCAGCAGCCCATCCCCAGGGATCTGGCAGCCCCAGCATTTT
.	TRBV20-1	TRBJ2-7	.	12	CSASDSPLEQYF	TGCAGTGCTAGCGATTCCCCTCTCGAGCAGTACTTC
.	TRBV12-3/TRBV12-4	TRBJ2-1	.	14	CASSTAGTYNEQFF	TGTGCCAGCAGTACGGCTGGCACCTACAATGAGCAGTTCTTC
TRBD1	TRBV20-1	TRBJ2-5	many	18	CSASPFPRGQRRQETQYF	TGCAGTGCTAGCCCTTTCCCCCGGGGACAGAGAAGACAAGAGACCCAGTACTTC
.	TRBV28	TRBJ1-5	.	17	CASSPPRGMRSNQPQHF	TGTGCCAGCAGTCCCCCCCGGGGAATGAGGAGCAATCAGCCCCAGCATTTT
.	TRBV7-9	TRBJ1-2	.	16	CASSAGVPNLNYGYTF	TGTGCCAGCAGCGCGGGCGTCCCCAATCTTAACTATGGCTACACCTTC
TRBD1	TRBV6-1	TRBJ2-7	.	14	CASRTDRADYEQYF	TGTGCCAGCAGGACGGACAGGGCGGATTACGAGCAGTACTTC
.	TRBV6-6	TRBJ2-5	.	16	CASSYSRELVRETQYF	TGTGCCAGCAGTTACTCAAGGGAGTTGGTAAGAGAGACCCAGTACTTC
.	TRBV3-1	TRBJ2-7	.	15	CASSQEGRTIYEQYF	TGTGCCAGCAGCCAAGAGGGTAGGACTATCTACGAGCAGTACTTC
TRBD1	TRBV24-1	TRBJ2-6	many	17	CATSDFSRGPGANVLTF	TGTGCCACCAGTGATTTCTCCAGGGGGCCGGGGGCCAACGTCCTGACTTTC
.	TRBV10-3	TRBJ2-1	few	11	CAISSKGEQFF	TGTGCCATCAGTTCGAAGGGTGAGCAGTTCTTC
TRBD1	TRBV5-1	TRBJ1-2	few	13	CASSADRDYGYTF	TGCGCCAGCAGCGCCGACAGGGACTATGGCTACACCTTC
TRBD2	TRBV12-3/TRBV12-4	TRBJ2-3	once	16	CASRYEGTSGRATQYF	TGTGCCAGCAGATATGAAGGGACTAGCGGGAGGGCGACGCAGTATTTT
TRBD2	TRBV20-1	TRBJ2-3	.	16	CSARRSSGRGTDTQYF	TGCAGTGCTAGACGGTCTAGCGGGAGGGGCACAGATACGCAGTATTTT
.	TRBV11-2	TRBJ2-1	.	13	CASSVTRTNEQFF	TGTGCCAGCAGCGTAACTAGGACCAATGAGCAGTTCTTC
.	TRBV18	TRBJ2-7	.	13	CASSLYRDNEQYF	TGTGCCAGCTCACTATACAGGGACAACGAGCAGTACTTC
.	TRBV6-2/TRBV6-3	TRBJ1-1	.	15	CASIPRPLVYTEAFF	TGTGCCAGCATTCCCCGACCACTAGTATACACTGAAGCTTTCTTT
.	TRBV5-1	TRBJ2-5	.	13	CATARSYQETQYF	TGCGCCACCGCAAGGTCATACCAAGAGACCCAGTACTTC
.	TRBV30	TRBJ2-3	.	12	CAWRVLSNTQYF	TGTGCCTGGAGGGTATTATCTAATACGCAGTATTTT